This T cell receptor beta chain was sequenced during a study of T cells after yellow fever vaccination. At the level of the study: The SMART-Seq v4 Ultra Low Input method served to prepare the low-cell-number fractions.

The TCR cDNA carried a universal primer site and UMIs from 5'RACE template switching. TCRdb processed the 5' RACE reads anew with MiXCR; each CDR3 protein has one entry. The sample contains roughly 300,000 distinct CDR3 sequences, roughly 8.3% of which appear only once. The sample holds a few counts of this clonotype. The material was PBMCs, obtained roughly 45 days after the first yellow fever vaccination. This TCR derives from a young man who received the YFV17D yellow fever vaccine.

CDR3 DNA: TGTGCCAGTAAGGGGACTTATGATCAGCCCCAGCATTTT. Amino acid sequence: CASKGTYDQPQHF. The chain uses TRBV19 and TRBJ1-5, with TRBD1 as a possible D gene (5 bases). The CDR3 spans 13 residues. Trimming pared 7 bases from V and 5 bases from J, leaving 12 bases between. Per germline, CDR1 LNHDA and CDR2 SQIVND (reference sequence).